The 5 T cell receptor beta chains below come from one sample, sequenced in a study of blood T cell repertoires in COVID-19. Measured with immunoSEQ multiplex PCR; TCRdb has only the in-frame clones, and not every one. This sample has about 180,000 clones; roughly 86% occur once, and the top ten carry under 0.7%. Sequencing was performed on peripheral blood. Receptor source: a man in his fifties or sixties with COVID-19, enrolled during active disease.

V usage is TRBV30 and J usage is TRBJ2-1, with D possibly TRBD1 on 5 matching bases. Trimming took off 6 bases at V and 4 bases at J, with 16 bases between the two ends. CDR1 and CDR2 (germline): GTSNPN, SVGIG (reference sequence). The CDR3 is 14 residues long. CDR3 bases: TGTGCCTGCTTTCGTAGGGGCAGTTACAATGAGCAGTTCTTC. Translation gives CACFRRGSYNEQFF.

The chain employs TRBV19 and TRBJ2-4, with D possibly being TRBD1 (5 bases). Germline V gene sequence: CDR1 LNHDA, CDR2 SQIVND (reference sequence). V lost 0 bases to trimming and J lost 3 bases, with 12 bases between them. The CDR3 sequence is 16 residues long. The CDR3 DNA is TGTGCCAGTAGTATAGAAACAGGCAAGGGCAAAAACATTCAGTACTTC. This gives the protein CASSIETGKGKNIQYF.

The rearrangement uses TRBV5-6 and TRBJ2-6; no reliable D call. Per germline, CDR1 SGHDT and CDR2 YYEEEE. This CDR3 contains 17 residues. V lost 2 bases and J lost 5, with 17 bases in between. The DNA for the CDR3 is TGTGCCAGCAGCTTCGGGTCCACCCCTTCTCGGGCCAACGTCCTGACTTTC. It codes for CASSFGSTPSRANVLTF. The variable domain in full, with the rest retrieved from reference TRBV5-6 and TRBJ2-6, is DAGVTQSPTHLIKTRGQQVTLRCSPKSGHDTVSWYQQALGQGPQFIFQYYEEEERQRGNFPDRFSGHQFPNYSSELNVNALLLGDSALYLCASSFGSTPSRANVLTFGAGSRLTVL.

This chain connects TRBV10-3 to TRBJ1-5; maybe TRBD1 (5 bases). Deletions cut 9 bases from V and 7 bases from J, with 16 bases between. Looked up from germline, CDR1 is ENHRY and CDR2 is SYGVKD. There are 13 residues in the CDR3. CDR3 loop: CAIASDQGQPQHF. For the CDR3, the DNA is TGTGCCATAGCCTCGGATCAGGGCCAGCCCCAGCATTTT.

The CDR3 region is CASSPSGGSNEQFF. DNA for the CDR3: TGTGCCAGCAGCCCCTCAGGAGGGTCCAATGAGCAGTTCTTC. This rearrangement joins TRBV2 to TRBJ2-1, with TRBD2 as a possible D gene (6 bases). Germline CDR1 and CDR2: SNHLY and FYNNEI. The ends were cut back, 6 bases at V and 6 bases at J, with 15 bases in the middle. This CDR3 comprises 14 residues.